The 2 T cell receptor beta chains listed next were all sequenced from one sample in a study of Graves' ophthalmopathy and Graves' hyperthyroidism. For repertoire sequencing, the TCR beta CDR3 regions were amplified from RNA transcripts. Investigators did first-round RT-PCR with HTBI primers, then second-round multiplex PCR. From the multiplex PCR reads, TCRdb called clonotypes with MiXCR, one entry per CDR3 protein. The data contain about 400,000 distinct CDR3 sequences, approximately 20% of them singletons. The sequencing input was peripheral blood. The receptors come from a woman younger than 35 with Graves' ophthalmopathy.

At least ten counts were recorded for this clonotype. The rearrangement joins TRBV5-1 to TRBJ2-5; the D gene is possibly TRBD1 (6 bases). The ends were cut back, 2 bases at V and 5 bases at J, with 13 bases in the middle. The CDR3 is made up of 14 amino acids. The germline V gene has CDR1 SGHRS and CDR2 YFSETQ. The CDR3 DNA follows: TGCGCCAGCAGCTTAGGGGGATTGAAGGAGACCCAGTACTTC. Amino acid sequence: CASSLGGLKETQYF.

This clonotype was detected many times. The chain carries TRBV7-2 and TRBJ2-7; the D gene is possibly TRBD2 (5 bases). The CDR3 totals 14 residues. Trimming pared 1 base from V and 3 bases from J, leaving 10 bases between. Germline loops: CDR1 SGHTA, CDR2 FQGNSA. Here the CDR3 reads CASSLVEARYEQYF. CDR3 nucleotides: TGTGCCAGCAGCTTAGTGGAGGCGCGCTACGAGCAGTACTTC.